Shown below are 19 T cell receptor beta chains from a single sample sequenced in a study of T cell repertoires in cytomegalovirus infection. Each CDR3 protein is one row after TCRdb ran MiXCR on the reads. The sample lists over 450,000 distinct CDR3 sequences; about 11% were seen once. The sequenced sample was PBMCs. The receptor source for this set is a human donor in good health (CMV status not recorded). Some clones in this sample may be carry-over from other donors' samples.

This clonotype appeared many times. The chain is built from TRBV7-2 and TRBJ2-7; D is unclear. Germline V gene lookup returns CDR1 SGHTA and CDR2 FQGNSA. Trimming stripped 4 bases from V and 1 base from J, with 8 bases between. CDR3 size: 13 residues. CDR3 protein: CASSSRPSYEQYF. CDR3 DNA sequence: TGTGCCAGCAGCTCCCGGCCTTCCTACGAGCAGTACTTC.

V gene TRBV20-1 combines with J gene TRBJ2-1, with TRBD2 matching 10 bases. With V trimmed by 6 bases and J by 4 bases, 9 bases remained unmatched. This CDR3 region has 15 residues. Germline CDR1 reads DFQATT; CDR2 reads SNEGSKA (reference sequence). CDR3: CSAYGLADIYNEQFF. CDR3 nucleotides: TGCAGTGCCTACGGACTAGCGGATATTTACAATGAGCAGTTCTTC.

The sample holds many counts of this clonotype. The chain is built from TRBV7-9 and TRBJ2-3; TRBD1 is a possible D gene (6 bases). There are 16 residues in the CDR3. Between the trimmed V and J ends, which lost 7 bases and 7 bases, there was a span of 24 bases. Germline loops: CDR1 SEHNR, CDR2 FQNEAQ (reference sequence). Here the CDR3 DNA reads TGTGCCAGCACACCCGGTGGGGGCAGCCGGGTTCATACGCAGTATTTT. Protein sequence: CASTPGGGSRVHTQYF.

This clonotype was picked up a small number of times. The CDR3 DNA is TGTGCCAGCAGGGGGACCTTAGCTTTCTTT. Translating gives CASRGTLAFF. This chain uses TRBV2 with TRBJ1-1, with a weak D call TRBD1 (5 bases). CDR1 is SNHLY, CDR2 FYNNEI, per germline. V was trimmed by 6 bases and J by 10 bases, leaving 9 bases between them. This CDR3 has 10 residues.

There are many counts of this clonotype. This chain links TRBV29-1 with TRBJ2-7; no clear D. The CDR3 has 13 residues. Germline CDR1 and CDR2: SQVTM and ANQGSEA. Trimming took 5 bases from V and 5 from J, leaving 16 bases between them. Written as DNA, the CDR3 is TGCAGCGTTCACCTCCCCGCGGTCAACGAGCAGTACTTC. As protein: CSVHLPAVNEQYF.

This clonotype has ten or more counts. The CDR3 DNA reads as TGTGCCAGCAGTGCCTTGACAGGGGGCGGGGGTACAGGCGCCAACGTCCTGACTTTC. Its protein is CASSALTGGGGTGANVLTF. The V gene is TRBV28, the J gene TRBJ2-6; 10 nucleotides align to TRBD1. V was pared by 5 bases and J by 7 bases, with 17 bases of the junction left unmatched. The CDR3 has 19 amino acids. CDR1 is MDHEN, CDR2 SYDVKM, per germline. The whole variable domain, filled in from reference TRBV28 and TRBJ2-6, reads DVKVTQSSRYLVKRTGEKVFLECVQDMDHENMFWYRQDPGLGLRLIYFSYDVKMKEKGDIPEGYSVSREKKERFSLILESASTNQTSMYLCASSALTGGGGTGANVLTFGAGSRLTVL.

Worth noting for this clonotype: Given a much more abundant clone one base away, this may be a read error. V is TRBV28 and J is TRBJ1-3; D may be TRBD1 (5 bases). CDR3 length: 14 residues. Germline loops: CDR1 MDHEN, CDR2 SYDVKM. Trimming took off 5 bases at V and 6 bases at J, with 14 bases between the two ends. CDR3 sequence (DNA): TGTGCCAGCAGTCAATGGACATCCGAAAACACCATATATTTT. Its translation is CASSQWTSENTIYF. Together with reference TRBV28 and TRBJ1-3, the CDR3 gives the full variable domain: DVKVTQSSRYLVKRTGEKVFLECVQDMDHENMFWYRQDPGLGLRLIYFSYDVKMKEKGDIPEGYSVSREKKERFSLILESASTNQTSMYLCASSQWTSENTIYFGEGSWLTVV.

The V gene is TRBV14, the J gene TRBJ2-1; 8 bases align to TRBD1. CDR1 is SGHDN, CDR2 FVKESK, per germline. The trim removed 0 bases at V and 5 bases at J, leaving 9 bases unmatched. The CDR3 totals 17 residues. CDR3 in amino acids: CASSQDRQQGENNEQFF. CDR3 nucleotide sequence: TGTGCCAGCAGCCAAGATCGCCAACAGGGGGAGAACAATGAGCAGTTCTTC.

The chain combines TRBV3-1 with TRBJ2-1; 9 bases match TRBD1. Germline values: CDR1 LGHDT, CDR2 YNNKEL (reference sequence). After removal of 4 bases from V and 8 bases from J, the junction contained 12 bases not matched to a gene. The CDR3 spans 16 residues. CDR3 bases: TGTGCCAGCAGCCCCGGGACAGGGACGGGTATGCATGAGCAGTTCTTC. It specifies CASSPGTGTGMHEQFF.

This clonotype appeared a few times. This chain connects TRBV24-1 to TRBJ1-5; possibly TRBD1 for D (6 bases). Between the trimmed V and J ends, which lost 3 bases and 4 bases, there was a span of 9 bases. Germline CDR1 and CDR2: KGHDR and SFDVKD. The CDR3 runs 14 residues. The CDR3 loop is CATSDRGTNQPQHF. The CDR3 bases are TGTGCCACCAGTGATAGGGGGACTAATCAGCCCCAGCATTTT.

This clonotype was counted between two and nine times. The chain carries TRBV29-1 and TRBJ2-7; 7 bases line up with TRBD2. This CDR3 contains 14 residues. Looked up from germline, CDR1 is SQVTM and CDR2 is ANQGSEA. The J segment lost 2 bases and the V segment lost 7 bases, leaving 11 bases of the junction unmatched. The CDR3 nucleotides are TGCAGCGCTGCCCCGGGAGGCGCCACCTACGAGCAGTACTTC. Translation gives CSAAPGGATYEQYF.

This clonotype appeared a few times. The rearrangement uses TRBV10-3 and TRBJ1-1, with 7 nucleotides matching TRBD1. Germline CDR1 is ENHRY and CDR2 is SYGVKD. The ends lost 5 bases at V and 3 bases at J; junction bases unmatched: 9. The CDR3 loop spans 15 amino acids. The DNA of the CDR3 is TGTGCCATCAGTAGGGGGCCCGGGGGGGACACTGAAGCTTTCTTT. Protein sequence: CAISRGPGGDTEAFF.

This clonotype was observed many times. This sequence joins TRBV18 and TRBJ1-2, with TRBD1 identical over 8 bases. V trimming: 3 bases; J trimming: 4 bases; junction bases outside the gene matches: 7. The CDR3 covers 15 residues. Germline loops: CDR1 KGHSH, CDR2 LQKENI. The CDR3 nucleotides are TGTGCCAGCTCACCGGACAGGGACCCCCTCTATGGCTACACCTTC. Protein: CASSPDRDPLYGYTF.

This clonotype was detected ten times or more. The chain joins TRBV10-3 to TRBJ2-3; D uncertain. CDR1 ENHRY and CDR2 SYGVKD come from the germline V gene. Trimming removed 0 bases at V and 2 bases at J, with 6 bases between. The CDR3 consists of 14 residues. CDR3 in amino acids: CAISESPATDTQYF. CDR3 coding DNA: TGTGCCATCAGTGAGTCCCCGGCCACAGATACGCAGTATTTT.

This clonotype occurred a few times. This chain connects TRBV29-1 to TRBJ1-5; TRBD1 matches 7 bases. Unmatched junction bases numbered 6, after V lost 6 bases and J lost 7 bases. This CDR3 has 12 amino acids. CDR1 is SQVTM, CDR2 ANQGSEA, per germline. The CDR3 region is CSVRTGRQPQHF. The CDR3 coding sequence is TGCAGCGTCCGGACAGGCCGCCAGCCCCAGCATTTT.

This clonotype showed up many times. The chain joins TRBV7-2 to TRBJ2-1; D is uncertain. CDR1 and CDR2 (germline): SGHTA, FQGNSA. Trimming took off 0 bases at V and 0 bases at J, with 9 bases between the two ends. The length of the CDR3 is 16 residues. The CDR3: CASSLAGASSYNEQFF. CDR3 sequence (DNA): TGTGCCAGCAGCTTAGCTGGCGCGAGCTCCTACAATGAGCAGTTCTTC.

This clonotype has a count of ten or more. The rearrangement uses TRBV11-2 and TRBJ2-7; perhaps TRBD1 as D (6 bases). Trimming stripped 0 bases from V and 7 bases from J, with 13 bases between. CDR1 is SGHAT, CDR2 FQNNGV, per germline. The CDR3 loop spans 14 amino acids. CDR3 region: CASSLEPGADEQYF. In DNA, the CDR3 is TGTGCCAGCAGCTTAGAACCAGGGGCGGATGAGCAGTACTTC. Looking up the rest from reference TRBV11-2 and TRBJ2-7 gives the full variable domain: EAGVAQSPRYKIIEKRQSVAFWCNPISGHATLYWYQQILGQGPKLLIQFQNNGVVDDSQLPKDRFSAERLKGVDSTLKIQPAKLEDSAVYLCASSLEPGADEQYFGPGTRLTVT.

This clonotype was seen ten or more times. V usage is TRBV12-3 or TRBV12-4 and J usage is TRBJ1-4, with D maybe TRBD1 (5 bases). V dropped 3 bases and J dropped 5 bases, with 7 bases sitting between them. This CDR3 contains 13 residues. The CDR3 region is CASSLQGNEKLFF. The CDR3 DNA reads TGTGCCAGCAGTTTGCAGGGAAATGAAAAACTGTTTTTT.

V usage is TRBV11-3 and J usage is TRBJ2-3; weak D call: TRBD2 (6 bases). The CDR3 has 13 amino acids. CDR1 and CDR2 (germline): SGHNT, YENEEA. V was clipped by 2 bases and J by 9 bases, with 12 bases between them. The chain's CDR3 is CASSLIGGDTQYF. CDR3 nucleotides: TGTGCCAGCAGCTTAATCGGGGGAGACACGCAGTATTTT.